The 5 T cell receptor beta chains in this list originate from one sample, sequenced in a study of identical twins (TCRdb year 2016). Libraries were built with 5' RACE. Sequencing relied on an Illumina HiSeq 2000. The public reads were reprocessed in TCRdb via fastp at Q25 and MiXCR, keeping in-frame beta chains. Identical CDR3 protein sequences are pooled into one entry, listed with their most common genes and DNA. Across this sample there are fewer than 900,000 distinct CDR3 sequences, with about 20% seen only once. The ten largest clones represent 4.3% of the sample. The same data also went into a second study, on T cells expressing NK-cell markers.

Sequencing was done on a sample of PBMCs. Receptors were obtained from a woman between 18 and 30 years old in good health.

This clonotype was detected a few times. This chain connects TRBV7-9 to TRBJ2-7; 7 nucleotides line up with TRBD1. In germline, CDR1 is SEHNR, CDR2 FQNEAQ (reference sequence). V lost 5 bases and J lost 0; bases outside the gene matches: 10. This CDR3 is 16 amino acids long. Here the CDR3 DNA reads TGTGCCAGCAGCGAAGGGGACAGTATCCTCTCCTACGAGCAGTACTTC. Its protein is CASSEGDSILSYEQYF.

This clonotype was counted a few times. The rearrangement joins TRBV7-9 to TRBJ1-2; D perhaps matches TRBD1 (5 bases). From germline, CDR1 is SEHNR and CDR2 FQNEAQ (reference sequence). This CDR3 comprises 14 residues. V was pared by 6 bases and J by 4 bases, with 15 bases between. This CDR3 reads CASRHSGPSYGYTF. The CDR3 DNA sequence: TGTGCCAGCAGACACTCGGGGCCGTCCTATGGCTACACCTTC.

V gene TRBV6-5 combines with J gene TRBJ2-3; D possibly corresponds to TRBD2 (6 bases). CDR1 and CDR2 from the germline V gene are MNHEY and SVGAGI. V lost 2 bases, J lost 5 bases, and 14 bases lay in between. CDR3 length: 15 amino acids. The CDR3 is CASSYGLRGGDTQYF. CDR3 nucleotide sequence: TGTGCCAGCAGTTACGGGTTGCGGGGAGGAGATACGCAGTATTTT.

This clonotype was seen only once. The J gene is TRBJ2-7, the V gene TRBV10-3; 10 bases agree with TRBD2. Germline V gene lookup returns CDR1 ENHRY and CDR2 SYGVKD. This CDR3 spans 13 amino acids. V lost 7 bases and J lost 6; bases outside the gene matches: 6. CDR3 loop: CAINPGLASEQYF. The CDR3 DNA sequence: TGTGCCATCAATCCGGGACTAGCGTCCGAGCAGTACTTC.

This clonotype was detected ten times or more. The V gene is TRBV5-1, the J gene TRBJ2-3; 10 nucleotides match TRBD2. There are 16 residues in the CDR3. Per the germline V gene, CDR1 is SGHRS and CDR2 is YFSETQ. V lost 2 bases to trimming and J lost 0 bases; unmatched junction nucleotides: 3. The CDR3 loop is CASSFLTSGSTDTQYF. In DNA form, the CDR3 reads TGCGCCAGCAGCTTCCTGACTAGCGGGAGCACAGATACGCAGTATTTT.